This T cell receptor (beta chain) was found in a study of blood T cell repertoires in COVID-19. The CDR3 has 16 residues. Looked up from germline, CDR1 is LGHDT and CDR2 is YNNKEL (reference sequence). With 0 bases clipped from V and 7 bases from J, the junction kept 9 bases outside the gene matches. The table came from immunoSEQ multiplex PCR; TCRdb's copy has only in-frame clones and leaves some out. The table lists 300,000 to 400,000 clones, roughly 86% of them singletons. Sequences were obtained from peripheral blood. The TCR sequence derives from a woman in her sixties with COVID-19, enrolled during active disease. The chain uses TRBV3-1 (or the pseudogene TRBV3-2) and TRBJ2-3; 8 nucleotides agree with TRBD2. CDR3 protein: CASSQDPGGARNTQYF. CDR3 coding DNA: TGTGCCAGCAGCCAAGATCCCGGGGGGGCTCGGAATACGCAGTATTTT.